The 16 T cell receptor beta chains given below trace back to one sample, sequenced in a study of blood T cell repertoires in COVID-19 (dated by TCRdb to 2018 to 2021). The library was made by the immunoSEQ multiplex PCR assay. The source is immuneACCESS, and TCRdb retained only in-frame sequences with V and J called. Part of the clones is not carried over; for the studies checked, unresolved V genes explain less than half of this, and the remainder is unexplained. The sample table lists roughly 280,000 clones, around 90% of them with a count of one. Together, the top ten hold roughly 2.4% of the sample. Sequenced: peripheral blood. These TCRs come from a woman aged 45-59 years who had recovered from COVID-19.

The CDR3 DNA sequence: TGTGCCAGCAGCTCGAGCGGGACCACTCTCGAACACGAGCAGTACTTC. Encoded protein: CASSSSGTTLEHEQYF. V and J are TRBV28 and TRBJ2-7, with 7 bases lining up with TRBD2. V trimming: 6 bases; J trimming: 5 bases; junction bases outside the gene matches: 16. There are 16 residues in the CDR3. Germline lookup yields CDR1 MDHEN and CDR2 SYDVKM.

V gene TRBV24-1 combines with J gene TRBJ2-7, with TRBD2 matching 8 bases. The CDR3 has 14 amino acids. Germline CDR1 is KGHDR and CDR2 is SFDVKD. The J segment lost 3 bases and the V segment lost 9 bases, leaving 9 bases of the junction unmatched. CDR3 region: CATRGGTDFYEQYF. In DNA form, the CDR3 reads TGTGCCACCCGGGGGGGGACGGACTTCTACGAGCAGTACTTC.

The chain combines TRBV7-6 with TRBJ1-5, with 7 positions matching TRBD1. V shed 5 bases and J 4 bases; nucleotides not matched to a gene: 11. Germline values: CDR1 SGHVS, CDR2 FNYEAQ. The CDR3 extends over 16 amino acids. CDR3 DNA sequence: TGTGCCAGCAGCCCGGGACAGCCGGGACCTAATCAGCCCCAGCATTTT. This gives the protein CASSPGQPGPNQPQHF.

V is TRBV4-1 and J is TRBJ2-3; TRBD2 agrees at 8 bases. The CDR3 consists of 15 residues. V lost 6 bases and J lost 4; bases outside the gene matches: 9. CDR1 MGHRA and CDR2 YSYEKL come from the germline V gene. The CDR3 reads CASRLRGGRSDTQYF. CDR3 DNA sequence: TGCGCCAGCAGACTTCGGGGGGGGCGGTCAGATACGCAGTATTTT.

The rearrangement links TRBV10-3 to TRBJ2-1; 10 bases map to TRBD2. The CDR3 contains 15 residues. The J segment lost 0 bases and the V segment lost 8 bases, leaving 4 bases of the junction unmatched. Germline V gene lookup returns CDR1 ENHRY and CDR2 SYGVKD. This CDR3 reads CAIGGTSVSYNEQFF. Written as DNA, the CDR3 is TGTGCCATCGGAGGGACTAGCGTCTCCTACAATGAGCAGTTCTTC.

The V and J genes are TRBV20-1 and TRBJ2-3, with D unclear. This CDR3 region has 10 residues. Germline CDR1 reads DFQATT; CDR2 reads SNEGSKA (reference sequence). V shed 5 bases and J shed 4 bases, with 4 bases lying between them. DNA for the CDR3: TGCAGTGCTGCGTCAGATACGCAGTATTTT. Its protein is CSAASDTQYF.

This chain links TRBV5-1 with TRBJ2-2, with 11 nucleotides matching TRBD2. The CDR3 has 17 amino acids. The germline CDR1 and CDR2 sequences are SGHRS and YFSETQ. With 3 bases clipped from V and 3 bases from J, the junction kept 7 bases outside the gene matches. The CDR3 region is CASSSPLAGGHTGELFF. The CDR3 DNA reads TGCGCCAGCAGCTCGCCCTTAGCGGGAGGGCACACCGGGGAGCTGTTTTTT.

V gene TRBV5-1 combines with J gene TRBJ2-7; TRBD2 agrees at 7 bases. Trimming at V came to 3 bases and at J to 1 base, leaving 7 bases not matched to a gene. Germline values: CDR1 SGHRS, CDR2 YFSETQ. This CDR3 has 15 residues. The CDR3 DNA reads as TGCGCCAGCAGCTCAGGACCCGGGGGGTCCTACGAGCAGTACTTC. Protein product: CASSSGPGGSYEQYF. The whole variable domain, filled in from reference TRBV5-1 and TRBJ2-7, reads KAGVTQTPRYLIKTRGQQVTLSCSPISGHRSVSWYQQTPGQGLQFLFEYFSETQRNKGNFPGRFSGRQFSNSRSEMNVSTLELGDSALYLCASSSGPGGSYEQYFGPGTRLTVT.

The rearrangement uses TRBV6-1 and TRBJ2-3; D is perhaps TRBD2 (5 bases). V was cut by 3 bases and J by 4 bases, with 14 bases left in between. The CDR3 length is 15 residues. The germline gives CDR1 MNHNS, CDR2 SASEGT. The DNA of the CDR3 is TGTGCCAGCAGTGAGGCACTAGTTTATGCAGATACGCAGTATTTT. This sequence encodes CASSEALVYADTQYF.

This chain joins TRBV7-9 and TRBJ2-1; 11 nucleotides agree with TRBD2. V trimming: 5 bases; J trimming: 4 bases; junction bases outside the gene matches: 7. From germline, CDR1 is SEHNR and CDR2 FQNEAQ (reference sequence). CDR3 length: 16 amino acids. CDR3: CASSPSGTSGYNEQFF. CDR3 DNA sequence: TGTGCCAGCAGCCCAAGTGGGACTAGCGGATACAATGAGCAGTTCTTC.

The chain recombines TRBV28 with TRBJ2-1; D gene unclear. Germline V lookup: CDR1 MDHEN, CDR2 SYDVKM. This CDR3 has 12 amino acids. With 8 bases removed from V and 7 bases from J, the gap between germline ends came to 12 bases. The CDR3 DNA reads as TGTGCCAGCTCCGGGTCGTGGAATGAGCAGTTCTTC. Translated: CASSGSWNEQFF.

The chain couples TRBV6-5 to TRBJ2-3, with D possibly TRBD2 on 7 matching bases. This CDR3 is 15 amino acids long. The germline gives CDR1 MNHEY, CDR2 SVGAGI. Trimming shortened V by 7 bases and J by 0 bases, and 14 bases separated the two germline ends. The CDR3 sequence: CASTKGGASTDTQYF. In nucleotides, the CDR3 is TGTGCCAGCACCAAGGGGGGGGCTAGCACAGATACGCAGTATTTT.

The V call is TRBV6-2 or TRBV6-3, the J call TRBJ1-1; D unclear. Germline CDR1 reads MNHEY; CDR2 reads SVGEGT. The CDR3 runs to 13 residues. With 6 bases removed from V and 1 base from J, the gap between germline ends came to 9 bases. The CDR3 region is CASSPTRNTEAFF. CDR3 bases: TGTGCCAGCAGCCCTACGAGGAACACTGAAGCTTTCTTT.

Worth noting for this clone: A much larger clone differs from this one at a single base, so this may be a read error. The chain has TRBV7-2 and TRBJ1-1, with TRBD1 matching over 9 bases. CDR1 SGHTA and CDR2 FQGNSA come from the germline V gene. This CDR3 contains 14 residues. J lost 2 bases, V lost 2 bases, and 0 bases had no gene match. The CDR3 spells CASSLTGGNTEAFF. The CDR3 DNA is TGTGCCAGCAGCTTAACAGGGGGCAACACTGAAGCTTTCTTT.

In this sample, this clone turned up once. The CDR3 spells CASSLLGGMNTGELFF. The CDR3 DNA reads TGCGCCAGCAGCTTGCTTGGGGGGATGAACACCGGGGAGCTGTTTTTT. The V and J genes are TRBV5-1 and TRBJ2-2; perhaps TRBD2 as D (6 bases). V was pared by 1 base and J by 1 base, with 11 bases between. Germline CDR1 SGHRS, CDR2 YFSETQ. The CDR3 runs to 16 residues.

A single count supports this clone. The gene calls are TRBV27 and TRBJ1-1, with unresolved D. This CDR3 has 16 residues. Deletions cut 5 bases from V and 4 bases from J, with 20 bases between. Germline values: CDR1 MNHEY, CDR2 SMNVEV (reference sequence). CDR3 in amino acids: CASSLTRALEGTEAFF. DNA for the CDR3: TGTGCCAGCAGTCTTACCCGGGCCCTTGAGGGCACTGAAGCTTTCTTT.